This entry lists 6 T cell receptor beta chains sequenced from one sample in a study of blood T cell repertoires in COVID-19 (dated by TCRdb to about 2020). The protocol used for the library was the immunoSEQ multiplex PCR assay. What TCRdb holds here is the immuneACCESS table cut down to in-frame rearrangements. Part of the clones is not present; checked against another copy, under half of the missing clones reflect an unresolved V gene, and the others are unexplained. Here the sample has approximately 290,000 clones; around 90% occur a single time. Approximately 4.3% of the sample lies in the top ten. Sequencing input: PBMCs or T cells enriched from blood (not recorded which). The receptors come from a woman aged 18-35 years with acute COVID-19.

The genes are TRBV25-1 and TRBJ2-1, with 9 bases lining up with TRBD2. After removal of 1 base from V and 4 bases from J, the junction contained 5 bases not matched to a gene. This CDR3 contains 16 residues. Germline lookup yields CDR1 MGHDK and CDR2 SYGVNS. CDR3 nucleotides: TGTGCCAGCAGTGAATCGGCGGGAGGGTCTTACAATGAGCAGTTCTTC. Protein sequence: CASSESAGGSYNEQFF.

This chain's CDR3 is CASSYPGRFGSEAFF. The CDR3 nucleotides are TGTGCCAGCAGTTACCCCGGGAGGTTTGGGTCTGAAGCTTTCTTT. The V call is TRBV6-5, the J call TRBJ1-1; no firm D call. Germline values: CDR1 MNHEY, CDR2 SVGAGI. The CDR3 has 15 residues. V dropped 2 bases and J dropped 6 bases, with 16 bases sitting between them.

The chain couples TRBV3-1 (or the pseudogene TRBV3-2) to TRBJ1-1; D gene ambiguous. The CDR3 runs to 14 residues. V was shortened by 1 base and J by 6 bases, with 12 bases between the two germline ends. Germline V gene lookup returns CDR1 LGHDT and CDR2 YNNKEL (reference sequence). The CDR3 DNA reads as TGTGCCAGCAGCCAAGCCGTGACATCGTCTGAAGCTTTCTTT. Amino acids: CASSQAVTSSEAFF.

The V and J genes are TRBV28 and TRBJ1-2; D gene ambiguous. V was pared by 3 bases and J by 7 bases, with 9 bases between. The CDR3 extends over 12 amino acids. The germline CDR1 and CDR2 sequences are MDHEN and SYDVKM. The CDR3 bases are TGTGCCAGCAGTTTCCAAGCGCGTGGCTACACCTTC. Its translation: CASSFQARGYTF.

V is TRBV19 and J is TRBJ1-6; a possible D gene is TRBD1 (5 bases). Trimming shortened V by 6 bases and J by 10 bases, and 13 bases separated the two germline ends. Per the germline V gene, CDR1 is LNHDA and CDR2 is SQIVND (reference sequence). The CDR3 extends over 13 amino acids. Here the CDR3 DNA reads TGTGCCAGTAGGGCAGGGCTGAGGTCACCCCTCCACTTT. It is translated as CASRAGLRSPLHF.

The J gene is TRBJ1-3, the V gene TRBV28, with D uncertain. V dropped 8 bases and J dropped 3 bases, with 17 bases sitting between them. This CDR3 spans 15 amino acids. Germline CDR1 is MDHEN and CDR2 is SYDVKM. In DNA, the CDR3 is TGTGCCAGCTCCCCTGGAGGTACGAATGGAAACACCATATATTTT. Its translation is CASSPGGTNGNTIYF.